The sequence of this T cell receptor beta chain was determined in a study of patients and donors after allogeneic stem cell transplantation. TCRdb reprocessed the RT-PCR reads with MiXCR, giving one entry per CDR3 protein. The table records about 200,000 distinct CDR3 sequences, around two fifths of them present only once. CDR3 length: 14 residues. Germline loops: CDR1 SGHRS, CDR2 YFSETQ. Trimming took 3 bases from V and 8 from J, leaving 15 bases between them. V gene TRBV5-1 combines with J gene TRBJ2-1; D not certain. Sequenced input: blood, either unsorted or a sorted T cell fraction (not recorded which). The TCR was taken from a human donor who was either an allogeneic HSCT recipient or a stem cell or donor lymphocyte infusion donor (not recorded which). It is not recorded whose cells these are; they may come from a transplant donor. In DNA form, the CDR3 reads TGCGCCAGCAGCTACACTGGGAAAGCCGATGAGCAGTTCTTC. It encodes CASSYTGKADEQFF.